This TCR beta chain was profiled in a study of technical replicates of blood from a few donors. This CDR3 comprises 14 residues. Germline assignment: CDR1 MNHEY and CDR2 SVGAGI. Trimming removed 7 bases at V and 8 bases at J, with 19 bases between. Clones were read by immunoSEQ multiplex PCR, and TCRdb kept only the in-frame ones, dropping some. Among 100,000 or so clones listed, 95% to 96% were seen once. What was sequenced was T cells isolated from PBMCs. The TCR sequence derives from a human donor in good health. The chain employs TRBV6-5 and TRBJ2-3, with D possibly being TRBD2 (6 bases). DNA of the CDR3: TGTGCCAGCATGGGCGGGACTCTTGGGGCTACGCAGTATTTT. Translating gives CASMGGTLGATQYF.